Reported below is one TCR beta chain. Its antigen is unknown. TCRdb's copy holds only in-frame clones and misses some; the assay was immunoSEQ multiplex PCR. The sample contains several thousand clones, 69% of which appear only once. This entry is derived from a study of brain T cells in children with intractable seizures. The ends were cut back, 4 bases at V and 9 bases at J, with 13 bases in the middle. Germline V lookup: CDR1 ENHRY, CDR2 SYGVKD. The CDR3 runs 14 residues. Study-wide results and caveats: Each case's top public CDR3 resembled known HCMV, EBV or influenza A CDR3s. Clones missing pre-surgery may reflect undersampling of that blood sample. Viral specificity was inferred only from CDR3 similarity; HCMV serostatus was unknown.

Sequencing was limited to surgery cases with top T cell transcript signatures in brain tissue. At least one anti-epileptic drug was given before surgery. The chain employs TRBV10-3 and TRBJ1-6; D call uncertain. The TCR originated in a girl aged 2-10 years with tuberous sclerosis and intractable seizures. Sample: resected brain tissue, taken at surgery. Here the CDR3 DNA reads TGTGCCATCAGTGCCGGCCGAAAGCTTTCACCCCTCCACTTT. It encodes CAISAGRKLSPLHF.